These 5 T cell receptor beta chains were sequenced from one sample in a study of blood T cells in healthy people across ages (dated by TCRdb to between 2014 and 2017). Libraries were constructed by 5' RACE. For sequencing, an Illumina HiSeq 2500 was employed. The second PCR ran for roughly 6 to 11 cycles and used a J-beta primer mix along with a sample-barcoded 5' primer. Using fastp trimming at Q25 and MiXCR clonotype assembly, TCRdb reanalyzed the public sequencing data and kept in-frame beta chains. Identical CDR3 protein sequences are pooled into one entry, listed with their most common genes and DNA. This sample holds over 600,000 distinct CDR3 sequences; over 20% were observed only once. The leading ten clones occupy 3% to 4% of the sample. Sample: blood. These receptors were taken from a man between 65 and 85 years old in good health.

The CDR3 reads CAISANLNTGELFF. In nucleotides, the CDR3 is TGTGCCATCAGTGCTAACCTAAACACCGGGGAGCTGTTTTTT. V is TRBV10-3 and J is TRBJ2-2, with D unresolved. Germline CDR1 and CDR2: ENHRY and SYGVKD. The CDR3 has 14 amino acids. Trimming took off 4 bases at V and 2 bases at J, with 8 bases between the two ends.

This clonotype has just a few counts. V and J are TRBV6-5 and TRBJ2-5; 9 nucleotides match TRBD2. The J call may be mistaken, given a closer DNA end match to TRBJ2-7. The germline V gene encodes CDR1 MNHEY and CDR2 SVGAGI. The CDR3 has 14 amino acids. CDR3 protein: CASASGMGTYEQYF. DNA of the CDR3: TGTGCCAGTGCTAGCGGGATGGGCACCTACGAGCAGTACTTC.

The chain recombines TRBV7-9 with TRBJ2-5, with TRBD1 matching 9 bases. The DNA end lines up better with TRBJ2-7; the J call may be wrong. Germline V lookup: CDR1 SEHNR, CDR2 FQNEAQ (reference sequence). The CDR3 sequence is 15 residues long. CDR3 region: CASSSQGALSHEQYF. In DNA form, the CDR3 reads TGTGCCAGCAGCTCACAGGGGGCGCTTTCCCACGAGCAGTACTTC.

This clonotype occurred a few times. The junction differs from germline at one of its ends, possibly a read error. The chain employs TRBV20-1 and TRBJ2-7, with 9 nucleotides matching TRBD2. Germline loops: CDR1 DFQATT, CDR2 SNEGSKA (reference sequence). This CDR3 region has 14 residues. The CDR3 bases are TGCAGTGCTCCGACATTAGCGGGAGTGAACGAGCAGCACTTC. This codes for CSAPTLAGVNEQHF.

The rearrangement links TRBV6-1 to TRBJ2-7, with D perhaps matching TRBD1 (7 bases). V was clipped by 1 base and J by 2 bases, with 9 bases between them. The CDR3 extends over 14 amino acids. Germline assignment: CDR1 MNHNS and CDR2 SASEGT. For the CDR3, the DNA is TGTGCCAGCAGTGAAGGCAGGGGGGCCTACGAGCAGTACTTC. This codes for CASSEGRGAYEQYF.